This T cell receptor (beta chain) was identified during a study of early T cells in non-severe SARS-CoV-2 infection. At least ten counts were recorded for this clonotype. There are 15 residues in the CDR3. Trimming removed 4 bases from V and 0 bases from J, with 10 bases in between. Germline loops: CDR1 SGHAT, CDR2 FQNNGV. In TCRdb, the 5' RACE reads were re-called with MiXCR into one record per CDR3 protein. In the table there are more than 50,000 distinct CDR3 sequences, roughly 12% of which are singletons. The chain has TRBV11-2 and TRBJ2-1; D is uncertain. The receptor was derived from an adult who was a healthcare worker with PCR-confirmed SARS-CoV-2 infection or an uninfected control (not recorded which). The sequencing used whole blood, collected at baseline. The chain's CDR3 is CASSSLGGSYNEQFF. The CDR3 DNA is TGTGCCAGCAGCTCCCTAGGTGGCTCCTACAATGAGCAGTTCTTC.